This T cell receptor beta chain was sequenced for a study of T cells in tumors after PD-1 blockade. Overall study context: Excluded were patients with checkpoint blockade, immunosuppressants, or radiotherapy or other anti-cancer therapy within 4 weeks. Daily vismodegib 150 mg continued in a subset of anti-PD-1-treated patients. On average, peripheral blood gave about 100,000 TCR templates and about 34,000 unique clonotypes.

This clone has only a few counts. The antigen is not known. Study-wide findings and caveats: Some novel exhausted tumor clones appeared in pre-treatment blood, suggesting peripheral recruitment.

The CDR3 runs 13 residues. V gave up 6 bases and J gave up 8 bases, with 14 bases separating them. The germline V gene encodes CDR1 SNHLY and CDR2 FYNNEI. Clones were sequenced by immunoSEQ multiplex PCR, and TCRdb holds only the in-frame ones, with some missing. Among 60,000 or so clones listed, around three quarters were seen once. The TCR originated in a human donor with basal cell carcinoma. J is TRBJ2-1 and V is TRBV2; no clear D. Sequenced here: PBMCs, sampled before anti-PD-1 treatment. In DNA, the CDR3 is TGTGCCAGCAGGGCTAGTGGGGTCGATGAGCAGTTCTTC. Protein sequence: CASRASGVDEQFF.